A single sample gave rise to the 5 T cell receptor beta chains below, sequenced in a study of T cells in Graves' hyperthyroidism and ophthalmopathy. Amplification yielded TCR beta CDR3 regions, with RNA transcripts as the source. TCR CDR3 underwent first-round RT-PCR with the HTBI primer set. TCRdb independently ran MiXCR on the multiplex PCR reads; one entry per CDR3 protein. The sample has about 350,000 distinct CDR3 sequences; around 18% are singletons. Sequenced material: blood. The origin of the receptors is a woman aged 40-49 years with Graves' ophthalmopathy.

This clonotype was counted a few times. The V gene is TRBV6-1, the J gene TRBJ1-1; D is uncertain. From germline, CDR1 is MNHNS and CDR2 SASEGT. CDR3 size: 13 residues. V was cut by 11 bases and J by 0 bases, with 13 bases left in between. Written as DNA, the CDR3 is TGTGCCGTACACGGAGATATGAACACTGAAGCTTTCTTT. Protein sequence: CAVHGDMNTEAFF.

This clonotype appeared many times. This chain joins TRBV29-1 and TRBJ1-1; D is undetermined. CDR3 size: 10 residues. CDR1 and CDR2 from the germline V gene are SQVTM and ANQGSEA. V lost 2 bases, J lost 8 bases, and 6 bases lay in between. This CDR3 is CSVETYEAFF. CDR3 sequence (DNA): TGCAGCGTTGAAACGTACGAAGCTTTCTTT.

This clonotype is deemed medium-sized. The V gene is TRBV6-1, the J gene TRBJ1-1; D not resolved. The CDR3 is made up of 13 amino acids. V was trimmed by 3 bases and J by 1 base, leaving 6 bases between them. Germline lookup yields CDR1 MNHNS and CDR2 SASEGT. CDR3 sequence (DNA): TGTGCCAGCAGTGAGAGATCGAACACTGAAGCTTTCTTT. Translating it yields CASSERSNTEAFF.

This clonotype was picked up many times. CDR3 DNA sequence: TGTGCCAGCTTAGGGCGGGGACTAGCGGGAAGAGCTAACTCCTACGAGCAGTACTTC. This translates into CASLGRGLAGRANSYEQYF. This chain joins TRBV7-8 and TRBJ2-7, with 13 bases matching TRBD2. With 8 bases clipped from V and 0 bases from J, the junction kept 16 bases outside the gene matches. The CDR3 spans 19 residues. Germline-derived CDR1 and CDR2 are SGHVS and FQNEAQ.

Ten or more counts support this clonotype. The chain recombines TRBV6-5 with TRBJ2-7, with TRBD2 matching 10 bases. Per germline, CDR1 MNHEY and CDR2 SVGAGI. J gave up 1 base and V 0 bases, and 6 bases lay outside the gene matches. The CDR3 has 17 residues. DNA of the CDR3: TGTGCCAGCAGTTACTCGAATCTACTAGCGGGGTCCTACGAGCAGTACTTC. Translated, it gives CASSYSNLLAGSYEQYF.